This T cell receptor beta chain was observed in a study of blood T cells in healthy people across ages. Overall study findings and caveats: Older age coincided with a roughly linear decline in TCR beta diversity per million T cells.

Using a J-beta primer mix together with a sample-barcoded 5' primer, a second PCR was run for 7 to 11 cycles. TCRdb independently ran MiXCR on the 5' RACE reads; one entry per CDR3 protein. The data hold approximately 1,100,000 distinct CDR3 sequences, with 40% to 45% observed a single time. CDR3 length equals 15 residues. After removal of 6 bases from V and 0 bases from J, the junction contained 7 bases not matched to a gene. CDR1 is ENHRY, CDR2 SYGVKD, per germline. The sample holds a few counts of this clonotype. No antigen is known for it. This clonotype was sampled from a woman aged 55-75 years in good health. This chain links TRBV10-3 with TRBJ2-7, with TRBD2 matching over 8 bases. Sequenced sample: blood. The CDR3 region is CAISPIGTSSYEQYF. The CDR3 region has the DNA TGTGCCATCAGCCCCATTGGGACTAGCTCCTACGAGCAGTACTTC.